Shown below are 10 T cell receptor beta chains from a single sample sequenced in a study of blood T cells in healthy people across ages. Through a sample-barcoded 5' primer and a J-beta primer mix, a second PCR was run for roughly 6 to 12 cycles. TCRdb recomputed calls from the 5' RACE reads with MiXCR, one row per CDR3 protein. The data hold more than 800,000 distinct CDR3 sequences, with 29% observed a single time. Material for sequencing was blood. The source of these receptors is a woman at least 80 years old in good health.

In this sample, this clonotype turned up a few times. The chain employs TRBV5-1 and TRBJ2-1, with a possible D match to TRBD2 (7 bases). Trimming shortened V by 5 bases and J by 5 bases, and 14 bases separated the two germline ends. The V gene's germline CDR1 is SGHRS and CDR2 YFSETQ. The CDR3 is made up of 14 amino acids. CDR3 coding DNA: TGCGCCAGCAGGGAGGGGGGGGTGAACAATGAGCAGTTCTTC. Translation gives CASREGGVNNEQFF. Full variable domain (rest looked up from reference TRBV5-1 and TRBJ2-1): KAGVTQTPRYLIKTRGQQVTLSCSPISGHRSVSWYQQTPGQGLQFLFEYFSETQRNKGNFPGRFSGRQFSNSRSEMNVSTLELGDSALYLCASREGGVNNEQFFGPGTRLTVL.

This clonotype appeared once. V gene TRBV28 combines with J gene TRBJ2-1; D remains ambiguous. This CDR3 has 12 amino acids. Trimming removed 9 bases at V and 3 bases at J, with 9 bases between. CDR1 MDHEN and CDR2 SYDVKM come from the germline V gene. In DNA form, the CDR3 reads TGTGCCAGGGGATTGGGCTACAATGAGCAGTTCTTC. Protein: CARGLGYNEQFF.

This clonotype was seen at least ten times. This chain uses TRBV6-1 with TRBJ1-6, with a weak D call TRBD1 (5 bases). Trimming stripped 3 bases from V and 9 bases from J, with 15 bases between. There are 15 residues in the CDR3. Looked up from germline, CDR1 is MNHNS and CDR2 is SASEGT. CDR3 bases: TGTGCCAGCAGTGAGGGGGGGTCGGGGATTTCACCCCTCCACTTT. Its protein is CASSEGGSGISPLHF.

This clonotype was seen just once. The V and J genes are TRBV20-1 and TRBJ2-7, with unresolved D. Trimming pared 4 bases from V and 3 bases from J, leaving 10 bases between. Germline CDR1 is DFQATT and CDR2 is SNEGSKA (reference sequence). The CDR3 is made up of 12 amino acids. CDR3 loop: CSAKADDYEQYF. CDR3 sequence (DNA): TGCAGTGCTAAGGCCGACGACTACGAGCAGTACTTC.

This clonotype was seen ten or more times. V is TRBV12-3 or TRBV12-4 and J is TRBJ2-1, with a weak D call TRBD2 (8 bases). The V gene lost 4 bases and the J gene lost 9 bases, with 22 bases spanning the gap. The CDR3 is made up of 16 amino acids. This chain's CDR3 is CASSSTGLAGKGEQFF. The CDR3 DNA follows: TGTGCCAGCAGTTCGACAGGGCTAGCGGGCAAGGGTGAGCAGTTCTTC.

This clonotype has ten or more counts. The V gene is TRBV12-3 or TRBV12-4, the J gene TRBJ2-1; 7 nucleotides line up with TRBD2. V lost 5 bases and J lost 7; bases outside the gene matches: 11. This CDR3 is built from 15 residues. The CDR3 reads CASSPYGGEPNEQFF. Here the CDR3 DNA reads TGTGCCAGCAGTCCCTATGGGGGGGAACCGAATGAGCAGTTCTTC.

The chain has TRBV2 and TRBJ1-2, with TRBD1 as a possible D gene (5 bases). The CDR3 has 12 amino acids. Germline CDR1 reads SNHLY; CDR2 reads FYNNEI. Trimming took off 6 bases at V and 4 bases at J, with 9 bases between the two ends. This CDR3 reads CASRGVVYGYTF. As DNA, the CDR3 is TGTGCCAGCAGGGGGGTCGTCTATGGCTACACCTTC.

In this sample, this clonotype turned up a few times. J is TRBJ1-1 and V is TRBV6-6; D is ambiguous. Germline V gene data show CDR1 as MNHNY and CDR2 as SVGAGI (reference sequence). The CDR3 is 12 residues long. V was trimmed by 5 bases and J by 6 bases, leaving 10 bases between them. CDR3 nucleotides: TGTGCCAGCAGTGGAGCAAACGCTGAAGCTTTCTTT. Residues: CASSGANAEAFF.

This clonotype was observed at least ten times. This chain links TRBV6-2 or TRBV6-3 with TRBJ2-1, with 8 bases lining up with TRBD2. Germline CDR1 and CDR2: MNHEY and SVGEGT. V gave up 10 bases and J gave up 1 base; unmatched junction bases: 6. The CDR3 is made up of 14 amino acids. The CDR3 sequence is CATGGALSYNEQFF. CDR3 coding DNA: TGTGCCACCGGGGGGGCCCTTTCCTACAATGAGCAGTTCTTC.

This clonotype was counted at least ten times. The chain recombines TRBV20-1 with TRBJ2-5; TRBD2 is a possible D gene (6 bases). CDR1 and CDR2 (germline): DFQATT, SNEGSKA (reference sequence). Trimming removed 5 bases at V and 4 bases at J, with 14 bases between. The CDR3 extends over 13 amino acids. The CDR3 here is CSAPDWGGETQYF. CDR3 DNA sequence: TGCAGTGCTCCCGACTGGGGAGGAGAGACCCAGTACTTC.